The present T cell receptor (beta chain) was sequenced within a study of T cell changes during pregnancy in multiple sclerosis. The CDR3 is 16 amino acids. Germline CDR1 reads SGHRS; CDR2 reads YFSETQ. V lost 1 base and J lost 4, with 14 bases in between. This clone was detected only once. Measured with immunoSEQ multiplex PCR; TCRdb has only the in-frame clones, and not every one. The sample includes some 40,000 clones, 90% seen only once; the top ten take over 0.45%. Sequencing used CD4+ T cells from peripheral blood mononuclear cells, obtained in the second trimester of pregnancy. The chain couples TRBV5-1 to TRBJ2-2; possibly TRBD1 for D (6 bases). The source is a female donor with multiple sclerosis, enrolled in a pregnancy study. The CDR3: CASSLRTDTGTGELFF. CDR3 nucleotides: TGCGCCAGCAGCTTGAGGACAGACACGGGCACCGGGGAGCTGTTTTTT.